This T cell receptor (beta chain) was obtained from a study of blood T cell repertoires in COVID-19. Overall study: Nucleic acid was either cDNA or gDNA, and it came from T cells, B-cell-depleted T cells, or PBMCs.

The CDR3 is 19 residues long. J gave up 3 bases and V 5 bases, and 11 bases lay outside the gene matches. Germline-derived CDR1 and CDR2 are SGHAT and FQNNGV. The repertoire was sequenced with immunoSEQ multiplex PCR; TCRdb's copy has only in-frame clones and lacks some. The data show a few hundred thousand clones, around 87% seen once. The sample comprised peripheral blood. The source of this sequence is a woman aged 45-65 years who had recovered from COVID-19. The chain couples TRBV11-2 to TRBJ2-3, with 16 bases identical to TRBD2. CDR3 sequence: CASSRLPGLAGGPTDTQYF. The CDR3 nucleotides read TGTGCCAGCAGCCGACTGCCGGGACTAGCGGGAGGGCCGACAGATACGCAGTATTTT.